Detailed here is one T cell receptor beta chain. The assay was immunoSEQ multiplex PCR, and TCRdb's table has in-frame clones only and misses some. The table includes 14,000 to 15,000 clones, roughly 81% detected once. The CDR3 runs to 15 residues. The germline CDR1 and CDR2 sequences are MGHRA and YSYEKL. Losses at the gene ends were 4 bases for V and 1 base for J; bases not matched to a gene: 6. This record belongs to a study of monozygotic twins with cystic fibrosis. The rearrangement uses TRBV4-1 and TRBJ2-5; 7 bases map to TRBD2. Sample: blood. This clonotype was obtained from a boy aged 5-17 years with cystic fibrosis. CDR3: CASSPPASGQETQYF. The DNA of the CDR3 is TGCGCCAGCAGCCCACCTGCTAGCGGCCAAGAGACCCAGTACTTC.